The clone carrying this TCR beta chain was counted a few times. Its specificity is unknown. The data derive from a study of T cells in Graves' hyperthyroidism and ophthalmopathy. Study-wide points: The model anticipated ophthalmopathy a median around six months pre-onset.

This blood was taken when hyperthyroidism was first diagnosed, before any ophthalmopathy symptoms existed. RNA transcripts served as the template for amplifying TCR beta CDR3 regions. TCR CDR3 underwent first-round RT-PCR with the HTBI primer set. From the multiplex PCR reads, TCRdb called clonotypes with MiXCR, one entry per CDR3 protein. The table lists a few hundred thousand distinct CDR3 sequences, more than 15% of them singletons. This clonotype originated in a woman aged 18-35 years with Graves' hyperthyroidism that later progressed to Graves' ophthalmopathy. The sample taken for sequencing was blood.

The CDR3 protein is CASSFPTLGTAYEQYF. The CDR3 nucleotides are TGTGCCAGCAGTTTCCCTACCTTAGGGACAGCCTACGAGCAGTACTTC. The chain joins TRBV28 to TRBJ2-7; 7 bases agree with TRBD1. The germline CDR1 and CDR2 sequences are MDHEN and SYDVKM. The junction had 10 bases not matched to a gene; V was cut back by 3 bases and J by 2 bases. The CDR3 runs 16 residues.